This T cell receptor (beta chain) was captured in a study of cytomegalovirus exposure and HLA in healthy donors. Germline V gene lookup returns CDR1 SGHDT and CDR2 YYEEEE. V was clipped by 1 base and J by 9 bases, with 11 bases between them. The CDR3 consists of 14 residues. A note on this clone: Its specificity is unknown.

As for the donors, each was a healthy bone marrow donor. Broader study findings: A prior analysis recorded that most TCR beta V segments were productive about 87% or about 30% of the time.

This PCR relied on a set of 60 Vbeta primers and 13 Jbeta primers. Measured with immunoSEQ multiplex PCR; TCRdb has only the in-frame clones, and not every one. This table holds 68,000 or so clones. Sequences were obtained from PBMCs. The chain recombines TRBV5-6 with TRBJ1-6; no definite D call. This receptor was identified in a female donor in good health and CMV-seropositive. CDR3 sequence: CASSLQRTISPLHF. For the CDR3, the DNA is TGTGCCAGCAGCTTGCAGAGGACTATTTCACCCCTCCACTTT.